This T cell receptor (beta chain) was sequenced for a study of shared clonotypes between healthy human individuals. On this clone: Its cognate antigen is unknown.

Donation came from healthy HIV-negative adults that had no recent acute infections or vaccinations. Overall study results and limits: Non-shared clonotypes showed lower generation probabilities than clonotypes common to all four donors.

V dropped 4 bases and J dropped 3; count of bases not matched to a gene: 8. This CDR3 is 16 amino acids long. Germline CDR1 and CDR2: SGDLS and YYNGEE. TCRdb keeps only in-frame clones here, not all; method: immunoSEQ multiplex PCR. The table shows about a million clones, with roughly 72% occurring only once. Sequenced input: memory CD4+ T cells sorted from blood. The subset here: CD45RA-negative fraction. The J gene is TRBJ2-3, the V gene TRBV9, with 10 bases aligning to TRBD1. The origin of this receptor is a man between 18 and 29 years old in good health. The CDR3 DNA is TGTGCCAGCAGCCCTAGACAGGGGGCGCGGACAGATACGCAGTATTTT. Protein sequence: CASSPRQGARTDTQYF.